Reported below is one T cell receptor beta chain. Its target is unknown. Other nucleotide sequences in the sample specify the same CDR3. Thawed unstimulated PBMCs were FACS-sorted by CD3, CD4 and CD8 into two populations. Trimming stripped 3 bases from V and 5 bases from J, with 3 bases between. CDR1 and CDR2 (germline): SGHDN, FVKESK. The CDR3 has 11 amino acids. The data are from a study of T cell clones after liver transplantation. About the research overall: Without induction therapy, subjects received standard immunosuppression until 12-24 months post-transplant. Overall study results and limits: Circulating graft-donor-reactive CD4 TCRbeta sequences fell significantly post-transplant in 5 of 8 subjects.

This table comes from immunoSEQ multiplex PCR, and its TCRdb copy is limited to in-frame clones, with some not included. The sample has approximately 55,000 clones; about 67% are singletons. The source was CD4+ T cells from blood, collected around 52 months after liver transplant. The chain employs TRBV14 and TRBJ2-3; D gene ambiguous. The sequence derives from a human patient who received a liver transplant. The T cells may come from the graft donor. CDR3 nucleotides: TGTGCCAGCAGCCAGGGAGATACGCAGTATTTT. Its translation is CASSQGDTQYF.